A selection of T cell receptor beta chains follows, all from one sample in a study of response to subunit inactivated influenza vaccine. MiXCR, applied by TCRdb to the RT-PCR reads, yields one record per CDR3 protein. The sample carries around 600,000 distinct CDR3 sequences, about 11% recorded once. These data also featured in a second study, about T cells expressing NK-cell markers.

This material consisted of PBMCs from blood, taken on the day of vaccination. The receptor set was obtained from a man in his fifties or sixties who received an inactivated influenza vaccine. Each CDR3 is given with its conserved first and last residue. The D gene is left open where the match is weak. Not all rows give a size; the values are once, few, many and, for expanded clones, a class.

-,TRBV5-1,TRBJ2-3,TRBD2,TGCGCCAGCAGCTTACTGACTAGCGGGACCCGAACGCAGTATTTT,CASSLLTSGTRTQYF
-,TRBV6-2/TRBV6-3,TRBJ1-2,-,TGTGCCAGCAGTTGGAGCGGCAGTAACTATGGCTACACCTTC,CASSWSGSNYGYTF
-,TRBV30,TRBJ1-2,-,TGTGCCTGGAGTCCACAACCGGGGCGCTACACCTTC,CAWSPQPGRYTF
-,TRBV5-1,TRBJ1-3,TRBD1,TGCGCCAGCAGGAAAGCCGGGACAGGGGGCCTCTCTGGAAACACCATATATTTT,CASRKAGTGGLSGNTIYF
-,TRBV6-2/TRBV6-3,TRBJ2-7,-,TGTGCCAGCAGACGGACGTACGAGCAGTACTTC,CASRRTYEQYF
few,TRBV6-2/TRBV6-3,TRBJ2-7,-,TGTGCCAGCAGTTACGTGGGGTTCTACGAGCAGTACTTC,CASSYVGFYEQYF
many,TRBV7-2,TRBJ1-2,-,TGTGCCAGCAGCTTAGTTGGGGCCGGGGACTATGGCTACACCTTC,CASSLVGAGDYGYTF
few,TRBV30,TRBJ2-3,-,TGTGCCTGGAGTCCGCGGGACTCCACAGATACGCAGTATTTT,CAWSPRDSTDTQYF
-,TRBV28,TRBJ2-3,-,TGTGCCAGCAGCGTCAGGGGGGGCGCAGATACGCAGTATTTT,CASSVRGGADTQYF
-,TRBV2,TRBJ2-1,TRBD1,TGTGCCAGCAGTGAAGGTGGACAGGCCTTGGCTCACATCAATGAGCAGTTCTTC,CASSEGGQALAHINEQFF
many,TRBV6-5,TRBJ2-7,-,TGTGCCAGCAGCTGGGACTTTTACGAGCAGTACTTC,CASSWDFYEQYF
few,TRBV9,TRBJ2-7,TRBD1,TGTGCCAGCAGCACCGGACAGGGTCGGGACGAGCAGTACTTC,CASSTGQGRDEQYF
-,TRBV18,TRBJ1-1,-,TGTGCCAGCTCACCATCCCCATCGAACACTGAAGCTTTCTTT,CASSPSPSNTEAFF
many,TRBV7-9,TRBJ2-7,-,TGTGCCAGCAGCTTAGATTGGAACGGGAACGAGCAGTACTTC,CASSLDWNGNEQYF
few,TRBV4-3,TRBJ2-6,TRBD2,TGCGCCAGCAGCCAAGATGGGGGGGGTTCTGGGGCCAACGTCCTGACTTTC,CASSQDGGGSGANVLTF
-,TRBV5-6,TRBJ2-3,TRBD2,TGTGCCAGCAGCCAGACTAGCGGGGGGTATGATACGCAGTATTTT,CASSQTSGGYDTQYF
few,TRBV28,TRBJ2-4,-,TGTGCCAGCAGTTCCAGGAGCCTAGCCAAAAACATTCAGTACTTC,CASSSRSLAKNIQYF
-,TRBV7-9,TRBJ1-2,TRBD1,TGTGCCAGCAGCTACGACACTGACAGGGCGGGGGGCTACACCTTC,CASSYDTDRAGGYTF
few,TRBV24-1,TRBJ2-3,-,TGTGCCACCAGTGATCCAATAGACCCCACAGATACGCAGTATTTT,CATSDPIDPTDTQYF
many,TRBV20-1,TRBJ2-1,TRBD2,TGCAGTGCTAGAGATTCTAGCGGGAGGATTTCCTACAATGAGCAGTTCTTC,CSARDSSGRISYNEQFF
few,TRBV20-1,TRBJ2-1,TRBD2,TGCAGTGCTCGCCGGAGCCTAGCGGGCTCCCAGTTCTTC,CSARRSLAGSQFF
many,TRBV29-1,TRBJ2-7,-,TGCAGCGTTGGACATAACGAGCAGTACTTC,CSVGHNEQYF
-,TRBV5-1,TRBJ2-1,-,TGCGCCAGCAGCCGCGGGACAGTCGGGACTTTCGATCACAATGAGCAGTTCTTC,CASSRGTVGTFDHNEQFF
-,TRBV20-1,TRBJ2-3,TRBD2,TGCAGTGCTAGAGATGAGCGGGAGTATTTTACAGATACGCAGTATTTT,CSARDEREYFTDTQYF
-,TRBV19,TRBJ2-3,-,TGTGCCAGTAGTATTATTGGTATGGATACGCAGTATTTT,CASSIIGMDTQYF
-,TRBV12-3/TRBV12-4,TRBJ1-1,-,TGTGCCAGCAGTCTCCAAAGTGTATGGAGCACTGAAGCTTTCTTT,CASSLQSVWSTEAFF
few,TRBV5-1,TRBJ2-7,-,TGCGCCAGCAGCTTGGATAGAAAGGGTTACGAGCAGTACTTC,CASSLDRKGYEQYF
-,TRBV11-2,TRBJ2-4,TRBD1,TGTGCCAGCAGCCCACGTCCCGGGACAGGGGGCTCGGCCAAAAACATTCAGTACTTC,CASSPRPGTGGSAKNIQYF
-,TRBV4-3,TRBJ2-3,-,TGCGCCAGCAGCCAAGATATACGACTGTTACATCCCCACGGTACGCAGTATTTT,CASSQDIRLLHPHGTQYF
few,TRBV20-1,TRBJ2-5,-,TGCAGTGCTAGCGGGACCTCGAAGACCCAGTACTTC,CSASGTSKTQYF
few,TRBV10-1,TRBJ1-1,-,TGCGCCAGCAGTGACGTTACCGGGGGGGACACTGAAGCTTTCTTT,CASSDVTGGDTEAFF
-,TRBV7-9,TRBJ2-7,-,TGTGCCAGCAGCCCGTGGGGCGGGAACCAAGCCTACGAGCAGTACTTC,CASSPWGGNQAYEQYF
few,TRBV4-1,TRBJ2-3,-,TGCGCCAGCAGCCAAGTCAGTTACACAGATACGCAGTATTTT,CASSQVSYTDTQYF
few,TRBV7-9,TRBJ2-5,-,TGTGCCAGCAGCTTAACGGGGGCTGTAGAGACCCAGTACTTC,CASSLTGAVETQYF
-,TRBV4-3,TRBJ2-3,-,TGCGCCAGCAGCCAAGATAGGGCTAGCAGCACAGATACGCAGTATTTT,CASSQDRASSTDTQYF
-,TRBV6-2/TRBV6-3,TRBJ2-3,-,TGTGCCAGCAGTTATAGTGGCGGTCAGGGGCTAACTACGCAGTATTTT,CASSYSGGQGLTTQYF
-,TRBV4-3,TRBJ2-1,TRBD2,TGCGCCAGCAGCCAAGTTAGCGGGGGGGCCGATGAGCAGTTCTTC,CASSQVSGGADEQFF
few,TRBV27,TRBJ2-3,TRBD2,TGTGCCAGCACGGTGGTAGCGGGGAAGGATACGCAGTATTTT,CASTVVAGKDTQYF
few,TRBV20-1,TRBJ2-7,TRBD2,TGCAGTGCTCGCAACCCGACTAGCGGGCGACACTACGAGCAGTACTTC,CSARNPTSGRHYEQYF
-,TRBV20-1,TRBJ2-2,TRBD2,TGCAGTGTCCCGCCAACCTTAGCGGGACCGAACACCGGGGAGCTGTTTTTT,CSVPPTLAGPNTGELFF
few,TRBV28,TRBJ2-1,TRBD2,TGTGCCAGCAGCAGCAGGCGGGAGCGGGGGACCAATGAGCAGTTCTTC,CASSSRRERGTNEQFF
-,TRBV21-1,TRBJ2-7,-,TGTGCCAGCAGCCCCCAGAGAAGGGGAGCCTACGAGCAGTACTTC,CASSPQRRGAYEQYF
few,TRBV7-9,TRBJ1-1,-,TGTGCCAGTAGGTGGAGCCTAAACACTGAAGCTTTCTTT,CASRWSLNTEAFF
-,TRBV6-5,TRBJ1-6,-,TGTGCCAGCAGTTACCGTGAACAGGGTAATTCACCCCTCCACTTT,CASSYREQGNSPLHF
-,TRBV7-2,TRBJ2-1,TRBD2,TGTGCCTCATACACAGCGGGGGTAGAGCAGTTCTTC,CASYTAGVEQFF
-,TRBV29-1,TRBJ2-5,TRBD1,TGCAGCGTTAAAGACAGGGGGCGACAAGAGACCCAGTACTTC,CSVKDRGRQETQYF
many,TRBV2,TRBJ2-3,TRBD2,TGTGCCAGCAGTGGGGCTAGCGGGAGCGCAGATACGCAGTATTTT,CASSGASGSADTQYF
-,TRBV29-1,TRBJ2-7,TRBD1,TGCAGCGTGCTAGACAGGGGGCAATACGAGCAGTACTTC,CSVLDRGQYEQYF
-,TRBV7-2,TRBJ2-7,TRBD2,TGTGCCAGCAGCCGGGCTAGCGGGGGGTACGAGCAGTACTTC,CASSRASGGYEQYF
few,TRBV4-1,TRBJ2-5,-,TGCGCCAGCAGCCAAGATCATCGGGCTGAAGAGACCCAGTACTTC,CASSQDHRAEETQYF
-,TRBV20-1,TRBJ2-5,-,TGCAGTGTTATCGGCTTGGGGCTACTGGAGACCCAGTACTTC,CSVIGLGLLETQYF